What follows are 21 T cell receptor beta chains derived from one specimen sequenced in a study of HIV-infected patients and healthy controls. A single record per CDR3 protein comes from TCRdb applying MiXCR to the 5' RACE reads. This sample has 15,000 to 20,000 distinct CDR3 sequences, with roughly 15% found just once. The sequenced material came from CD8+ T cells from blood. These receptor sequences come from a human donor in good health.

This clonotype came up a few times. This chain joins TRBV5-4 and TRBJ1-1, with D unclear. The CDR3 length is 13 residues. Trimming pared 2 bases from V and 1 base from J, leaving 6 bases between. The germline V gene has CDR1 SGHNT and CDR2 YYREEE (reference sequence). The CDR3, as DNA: TGTGCCAGCAGCTTCCGGGAGAACACTGAAGCTTTCTTT. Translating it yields CASSFRENTEAFF. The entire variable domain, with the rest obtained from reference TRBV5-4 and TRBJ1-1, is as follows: ETGVTQSPTHLIKTRGQQVTLRCSSQSGHNTVSWYQQALGQGPQFIFQYYREEENGRGNFPPRFSGLQFPNYSSELNVNALELDDSALYLCASSFRENTEAFFGQGTRLTVV.

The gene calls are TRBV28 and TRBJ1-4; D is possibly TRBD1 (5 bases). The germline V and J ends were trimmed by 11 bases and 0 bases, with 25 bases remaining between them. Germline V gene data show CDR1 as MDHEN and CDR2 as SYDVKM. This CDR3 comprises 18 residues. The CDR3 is CAQRAKGSTATTNEKLFF. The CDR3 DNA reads TGTGCCCAGCGGGCCAAAGGCTCGACAGCTACAACTAATGAAAAACTGTTTTTT.

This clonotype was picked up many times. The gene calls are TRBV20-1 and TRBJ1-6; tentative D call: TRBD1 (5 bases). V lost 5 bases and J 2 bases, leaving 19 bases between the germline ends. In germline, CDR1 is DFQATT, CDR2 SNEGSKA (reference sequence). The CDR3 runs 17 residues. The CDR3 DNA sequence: TGCAGTGCTGGGGGGTGGGAAGAAGAGACCTATAATTCACCCCTCCACTTT. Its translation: CSAGGWEEETYNSPLHF.

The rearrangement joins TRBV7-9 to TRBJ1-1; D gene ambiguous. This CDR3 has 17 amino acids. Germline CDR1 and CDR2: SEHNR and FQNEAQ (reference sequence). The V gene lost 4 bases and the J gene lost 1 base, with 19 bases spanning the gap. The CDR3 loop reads CASSSPQIGVTNTEAFF. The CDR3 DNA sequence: TGTGCCAGCAGCTCACCCCAGATCGGGGTCACGAACACTGAAGCTTTCTTT.

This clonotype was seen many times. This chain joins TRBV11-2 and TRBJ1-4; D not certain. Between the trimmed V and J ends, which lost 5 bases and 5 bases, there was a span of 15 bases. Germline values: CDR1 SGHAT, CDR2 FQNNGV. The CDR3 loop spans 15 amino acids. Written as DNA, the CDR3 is TGTGCCAGCAGCCACGGACTCCTCCGAAATGAAAAACTGTTTTTT. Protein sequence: CASSHGLLRNEKLFF.

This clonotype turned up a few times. The CDR3 protein is CASSPGAYNEQFF. The CDR3 DNA sequence: TGTGCCAGCTCACCCGGAGCTTACAATGAGCAGTTCTTC. The gene calls are TRBV18 and TRBJ2-1; D ambiguous. Trimming pared 3 bases from V and 4 bases from J, leaving 7 bases between. CDR3 length equals 13 residues. Per germline, CDR1 KGHSH and CDR2 LQKENI.

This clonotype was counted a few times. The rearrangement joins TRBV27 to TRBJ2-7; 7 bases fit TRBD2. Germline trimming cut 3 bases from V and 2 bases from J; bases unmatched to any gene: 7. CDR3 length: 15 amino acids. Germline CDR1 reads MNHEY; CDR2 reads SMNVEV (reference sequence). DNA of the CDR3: TGTGCCAGCAGTTTGGCCGGACTAGGGGCCTACGAGCAGTACTTC. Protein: CASSLAGLGAYEQYF.

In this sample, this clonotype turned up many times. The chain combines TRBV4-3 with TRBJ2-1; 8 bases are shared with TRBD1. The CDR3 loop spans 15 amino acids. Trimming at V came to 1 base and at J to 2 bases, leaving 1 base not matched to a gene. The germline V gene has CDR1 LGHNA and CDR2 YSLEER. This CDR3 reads CASSQGTGTYNEQFF. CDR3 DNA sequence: TGCGCCAGCAGCCAAGGGACAGGGACCTACAATGAGCAGTTCTTC.

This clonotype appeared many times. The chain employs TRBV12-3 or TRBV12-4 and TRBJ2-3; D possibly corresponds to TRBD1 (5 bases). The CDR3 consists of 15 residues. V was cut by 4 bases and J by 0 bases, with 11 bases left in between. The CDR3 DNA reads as TGTGCCAGCAGTTCGACAGTATCTAGCACAGATACGCAGTATTTT. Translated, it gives CASSSTVSSTDTQYF.

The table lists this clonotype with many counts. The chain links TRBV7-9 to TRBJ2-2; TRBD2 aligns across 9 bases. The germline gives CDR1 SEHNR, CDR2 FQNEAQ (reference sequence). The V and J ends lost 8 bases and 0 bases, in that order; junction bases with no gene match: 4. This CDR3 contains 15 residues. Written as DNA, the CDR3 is TGTGCCAGCGGCCTAGCGGGATCGAACACCGGGGAGCTGTTTTTT. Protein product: CASGLAGSNTGELFF.

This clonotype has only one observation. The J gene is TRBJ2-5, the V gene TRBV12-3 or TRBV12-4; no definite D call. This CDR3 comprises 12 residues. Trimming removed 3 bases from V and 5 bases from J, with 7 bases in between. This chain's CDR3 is CASSFRWETQYF. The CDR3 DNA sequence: TGTGCCAGCAGTTTTCGGTGGGAGACCCAGTACTTC.

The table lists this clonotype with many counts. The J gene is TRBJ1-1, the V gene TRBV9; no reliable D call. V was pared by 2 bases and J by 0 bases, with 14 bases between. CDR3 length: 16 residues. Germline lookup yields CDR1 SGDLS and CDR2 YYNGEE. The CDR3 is CASSVSPRRMNTEAFF. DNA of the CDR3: TGTGCCAGCAGCGTTTCCCCTCGTCGGATGAACACTGAAGCTTTCTTT.

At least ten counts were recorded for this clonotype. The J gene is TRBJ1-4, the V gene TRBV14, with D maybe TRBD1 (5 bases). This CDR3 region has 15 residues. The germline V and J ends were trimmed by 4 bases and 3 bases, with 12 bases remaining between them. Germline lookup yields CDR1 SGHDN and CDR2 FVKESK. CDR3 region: CASSPAGRPNEKLFF. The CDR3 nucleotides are TGTGCCAGCAGCCCTGCGGGACGGCCTAATGAAAAACTGTTTTTT.

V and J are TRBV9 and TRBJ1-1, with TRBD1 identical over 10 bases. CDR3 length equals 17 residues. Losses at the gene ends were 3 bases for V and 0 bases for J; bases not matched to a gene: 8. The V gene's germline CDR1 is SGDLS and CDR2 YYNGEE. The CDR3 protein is CASSAGDRGVMNTEAFF. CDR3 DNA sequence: TGTGCCAGCAGCGCGGGGGACAGGGGTGTGATGAACACTGAAGCTTTCTTT.

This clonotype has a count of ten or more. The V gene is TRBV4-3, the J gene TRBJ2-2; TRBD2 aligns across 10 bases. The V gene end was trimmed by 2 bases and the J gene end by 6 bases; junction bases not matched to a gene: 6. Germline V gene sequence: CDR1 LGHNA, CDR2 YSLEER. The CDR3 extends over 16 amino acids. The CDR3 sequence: CASSQLGLAGAGELFF. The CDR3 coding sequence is TGCGCCAGCAGCCAACTGGGGCTAGCGGGGGCCGGGGAGCTGTTTTTT.

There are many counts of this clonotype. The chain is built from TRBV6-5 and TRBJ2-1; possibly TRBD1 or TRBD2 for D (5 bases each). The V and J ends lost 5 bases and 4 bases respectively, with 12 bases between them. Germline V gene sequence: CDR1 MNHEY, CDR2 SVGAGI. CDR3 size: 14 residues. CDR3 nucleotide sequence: TGTGCCAGCAGTCTTGGGGACGGGTACAATGAGCAGTTCTTC. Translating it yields CASSLGDGYNEQFF.

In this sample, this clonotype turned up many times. As DNA, the CDR3 is TGTGCCAGCAGTTACGAGAGCTCTGGGGCCAACGTCCTGACTTTC. Its translation is CASSYESSGANVLTF. This chain uses TRBV6-2 or TRBV6-3 with TRBJ2-6; D remains unclear. Germline V gene sequence: CDR1 MNHEY, CDR2 SVGEGT. The V gene lost 2 bases and the J gene lost 0 bases, with 5 bases spanning the gap. CDR3 length: 15 residues.

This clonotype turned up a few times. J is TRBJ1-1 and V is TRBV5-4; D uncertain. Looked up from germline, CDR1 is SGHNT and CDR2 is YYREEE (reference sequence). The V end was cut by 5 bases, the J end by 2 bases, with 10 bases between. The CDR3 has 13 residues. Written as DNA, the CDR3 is TGTGCCAGCAGATTAACAGCCAACACTGAAGCTTTCTTT. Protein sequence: CASRLTANTEAFF.

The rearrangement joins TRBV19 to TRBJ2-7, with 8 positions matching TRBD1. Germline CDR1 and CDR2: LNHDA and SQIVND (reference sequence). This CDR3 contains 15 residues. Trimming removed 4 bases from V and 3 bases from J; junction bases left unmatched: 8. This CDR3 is CASSSRTGNNYEQYF. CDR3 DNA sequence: TGTGCCAGTAGTAGTAGGACAGGGAACAACTACGAGCAGTACTTC.

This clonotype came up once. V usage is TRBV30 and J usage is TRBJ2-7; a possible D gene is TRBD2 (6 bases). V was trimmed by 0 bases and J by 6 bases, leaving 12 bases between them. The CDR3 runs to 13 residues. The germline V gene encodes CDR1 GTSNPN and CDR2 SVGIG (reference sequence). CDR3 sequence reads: CAWSVLGGREQYF. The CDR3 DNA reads TGTGCCTGGAGTGTACTCGGGGGTCGCGAGCAGTACTTC.

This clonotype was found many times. CDR3 sequence (DNA): TGTGCCATCACCGGGACTAGCGCCACAGATACGCAGTATTTT. Translation: CAITGTSATDTQYF. The chain has TRBV10-3 and TRBJ2-3; 10 nucleotides align to TRBD2. After removal of 7 bases from V and 2 bases from J, the junction contained 3 bases not matched to a gene. CDR3 length: 14 residues. Germline lookup yields CDR1 ENHRY and CDR2 SYGVKD.